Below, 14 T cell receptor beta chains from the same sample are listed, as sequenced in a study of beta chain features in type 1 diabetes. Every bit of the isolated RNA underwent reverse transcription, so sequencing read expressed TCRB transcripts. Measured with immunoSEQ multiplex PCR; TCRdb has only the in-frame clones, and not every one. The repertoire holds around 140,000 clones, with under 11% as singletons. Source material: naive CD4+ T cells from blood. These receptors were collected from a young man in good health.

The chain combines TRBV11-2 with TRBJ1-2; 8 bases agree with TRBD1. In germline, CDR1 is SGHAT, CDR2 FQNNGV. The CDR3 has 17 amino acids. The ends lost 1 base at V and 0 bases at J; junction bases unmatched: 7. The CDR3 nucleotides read TGTGCCAGCAGCTTAGTAAAGGACAGGGCTTCTAACTATGGCTACACCTTC. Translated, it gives CASSLVKDRASNYGYTF.

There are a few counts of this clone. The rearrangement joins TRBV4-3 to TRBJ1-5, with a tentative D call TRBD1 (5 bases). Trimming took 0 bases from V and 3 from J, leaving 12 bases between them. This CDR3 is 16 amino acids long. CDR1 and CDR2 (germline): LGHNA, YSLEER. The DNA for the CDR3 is TGCGCCAGCAGCCAAGATATTGGGGGGTACAATCAGCCCCAGCATTTT. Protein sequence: CASSQDIGGYNQPQHF.

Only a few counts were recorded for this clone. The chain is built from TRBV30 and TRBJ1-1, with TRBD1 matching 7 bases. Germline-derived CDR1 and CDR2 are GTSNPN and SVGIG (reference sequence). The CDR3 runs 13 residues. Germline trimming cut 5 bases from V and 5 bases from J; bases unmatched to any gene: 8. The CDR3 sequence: CAWDLDRATEAFF. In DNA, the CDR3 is TGTGCCTGGGACCTCGACAGGGCGACTGAAGCTTTCTTT.

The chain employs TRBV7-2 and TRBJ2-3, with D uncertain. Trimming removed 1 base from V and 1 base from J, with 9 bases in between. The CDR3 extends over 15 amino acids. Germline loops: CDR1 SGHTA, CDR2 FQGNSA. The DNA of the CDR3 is TGTGCCAGCAGCTTAGAGTGGCGGCGCACAGATACGCAGTATTTT. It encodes CASSLEWRRTDTQYF.

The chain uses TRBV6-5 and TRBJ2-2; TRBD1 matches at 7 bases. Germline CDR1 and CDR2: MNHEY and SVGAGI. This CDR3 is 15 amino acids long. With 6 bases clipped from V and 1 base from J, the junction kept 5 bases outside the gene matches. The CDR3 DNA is TGTGCCAGCAGCAAACAGGGGCGGAACACCGGGGAGCTGTTTTTT. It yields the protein CASSKQGRNTGELFF.

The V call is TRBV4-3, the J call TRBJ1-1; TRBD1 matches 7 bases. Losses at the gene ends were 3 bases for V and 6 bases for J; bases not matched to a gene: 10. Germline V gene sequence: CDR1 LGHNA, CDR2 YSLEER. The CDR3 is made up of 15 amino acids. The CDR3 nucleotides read TGCGCCAGCAGCCACCCGACAGGGATGAGGTCTGAAGCTTTCTTT. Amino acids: CASSHPTGMRSEAFF.

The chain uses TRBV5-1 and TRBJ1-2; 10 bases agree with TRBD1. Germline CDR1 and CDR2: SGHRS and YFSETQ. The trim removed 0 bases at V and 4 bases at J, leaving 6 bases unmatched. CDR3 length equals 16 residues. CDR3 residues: CASSLEGGQGGYGYTF. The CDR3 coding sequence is TGCGCCAGCAGCTTGGAGGGAGGACAGGGGGGCTATGGCTACACCTTC.

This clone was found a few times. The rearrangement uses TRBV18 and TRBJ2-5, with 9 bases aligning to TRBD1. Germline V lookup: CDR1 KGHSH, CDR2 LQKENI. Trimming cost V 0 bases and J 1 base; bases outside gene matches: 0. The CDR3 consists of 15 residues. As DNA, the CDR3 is TGTGCCAGCTCACCACCGGACAGGGGCCAAGAGACCCAGTACTTC. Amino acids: CASSPPDRGQETQYF.

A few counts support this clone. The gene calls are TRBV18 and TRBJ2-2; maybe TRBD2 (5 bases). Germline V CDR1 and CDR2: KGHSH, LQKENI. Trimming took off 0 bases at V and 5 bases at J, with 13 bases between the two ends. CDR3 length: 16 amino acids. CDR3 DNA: TGTGCCAGCTCACCACCGCCCGGAGGACTGACCGGGGAGCTGTTTTTT. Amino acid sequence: CASSPPPGGLTGELFF.

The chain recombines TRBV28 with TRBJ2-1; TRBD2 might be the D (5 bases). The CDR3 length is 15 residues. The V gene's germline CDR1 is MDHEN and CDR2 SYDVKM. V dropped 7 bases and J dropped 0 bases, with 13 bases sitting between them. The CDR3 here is CASNPSRDSYNEQFF. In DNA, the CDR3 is TGTGCCAGCAACCCCAGCCGGGACTCCTACAATGAGCAGTTCTTC.

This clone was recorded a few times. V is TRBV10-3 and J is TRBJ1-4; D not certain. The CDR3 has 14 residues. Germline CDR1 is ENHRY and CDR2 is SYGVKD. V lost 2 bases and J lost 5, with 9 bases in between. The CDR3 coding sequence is TGTGCCATCAGTGAGGCGCGGGAAAATGAAAAACTGTTTTTT. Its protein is CAISEARENEKLFF.

CDR3 nucleotides: TGCGCCAGCAGCCAAGAGACAGGAGCTAACTATGGCTACACCTTC. Translated: CASSQETGANYGYTF. This chain joins TRBV4-3 and TRBJ1-2; tentatively, D is TRBD1 (6 bases). The length of the CDR3 is 15 residues. Germline CDR1 reads LGHNA; CDR2 reads YSLEER. V was trimmed by 0 bases and J by 0 bases, leaving 8 bases between them.

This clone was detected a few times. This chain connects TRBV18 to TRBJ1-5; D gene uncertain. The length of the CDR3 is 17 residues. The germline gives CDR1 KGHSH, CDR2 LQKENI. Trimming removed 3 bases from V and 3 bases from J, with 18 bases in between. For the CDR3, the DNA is TGTGCCAGCTCACCTAATCCCGGACGGGATTCCAATCAGCCCCAGCATTTT. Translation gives CASSPNPGRDSNQPQHF.

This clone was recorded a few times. The DNA of the CDR3 is TGTGCCAGCAGCGAAGGACAGGGTCGCCACGAGCAGTACTTC. Translating it yields CASSEGQGRHEQYF. V gene TRBV7-9 combines with J gene TRBJ2-7, with 8 positions matching TRBD1. The ends lost 5 bases at V and 5 bases at J; junction bases unmatched: 8. Germline V CDR1 and CDR2: SEHNR, FQNEAQ (reference sequence). The length of the CDR3 is 14 residues.